This record covers a single T cell receptor beta chain. The sample is drawn from a study of blood T cell repertoires in COVID-19. The wider study: Acute-phase and convalescent COVID-19 samples originated in the United States, Italy and Spain. The cDNA or gDNA used as material had been derived from T cells, B-cell-depleted T cells, or PBMCs.

Study processing details: Estimated nucleated cell counts came from reference gene primer amplification. Assay used: immunoSEQ multiplex PCR; TCRdb lists only in-frame clones, some missing. The V and J calls and the clone size are those of that table, but D and trimming were determined from the DNA. The sample lists hundreds of thousands of clones; 87% were seen once. Germline CDR1 is SGDLS and CDR2 is YYNGEE. The J segment lost 2 bases and the V segment lost 6 bases, leaving 3 bases of the junction unmatched. The CDR3 spans 13 residues. Sequences were obtained from peripheral blood. The genes are TRBV9 and TRBJ2-3; 7 nucleotides match TRBD2. The receptor comes from a man younger than 35 with active or convalescent COVID-19. CDR3 sequence (DNA): TGTGCCAGCACCGGGACTATCACAGATACGCAGTATTTT. Amino acid sequence: CASTGTITDTQYF.